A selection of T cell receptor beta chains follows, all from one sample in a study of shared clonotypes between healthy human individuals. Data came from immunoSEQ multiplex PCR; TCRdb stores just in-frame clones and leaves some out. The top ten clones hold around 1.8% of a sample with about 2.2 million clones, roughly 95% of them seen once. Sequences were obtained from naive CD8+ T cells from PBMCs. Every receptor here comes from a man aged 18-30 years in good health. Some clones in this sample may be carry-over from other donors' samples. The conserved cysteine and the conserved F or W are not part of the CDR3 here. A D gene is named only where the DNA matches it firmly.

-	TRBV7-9	ASNQQPSNYGYT
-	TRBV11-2	ASSSLYYEQY
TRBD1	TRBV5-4	ASSLGQGGGYT
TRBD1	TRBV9	ASSVGRGRGTEAF
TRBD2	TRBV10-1	ASSPGTSELLEQY
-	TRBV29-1	SVLWGSSYEQY
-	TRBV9	ASSGLGSMPGYT
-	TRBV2	ASSEPQTKYYEQY
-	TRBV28	ASSLLARAYEQY
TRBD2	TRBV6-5	ASTPGGSFQETQY
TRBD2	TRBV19	ASSTRTSGNYEQY
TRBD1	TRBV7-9	ASSSRDTGGDQEKLF
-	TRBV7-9	ASSLSPGTQNIQY
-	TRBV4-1	ASSQVVLQGNSYEQY
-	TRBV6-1	ASSRGYEQY
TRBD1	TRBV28	ASTLDRVGYT
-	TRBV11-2	ASSTWDGRVGTGELF
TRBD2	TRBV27	ASPDPPASGRSTGELF
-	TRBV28	ASSTRLAGRLTDTQY
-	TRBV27	ASSLRVGPTGNTEAF
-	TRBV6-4	ASSDTGNEQF
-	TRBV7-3	ASSLNRQGRTLTAF
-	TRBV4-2	ASSLAGGVSGNTIY
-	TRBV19	ATTPPPGRSSYEQY
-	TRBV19	ASSMGINEQY
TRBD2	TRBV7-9	ASLGLARPYNEQF
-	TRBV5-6	ASSLVGDRRESYEQY
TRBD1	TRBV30	AWSAGRGSNQPQH
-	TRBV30	AWSDGDYEQY
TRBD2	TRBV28	ATQREGFYEQY
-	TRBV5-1	ASSLGPGGSPEAF
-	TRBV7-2	ASSRGPTNEQF
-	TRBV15	ATKPEQGDYGYT
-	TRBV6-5	ASSYRSVSYNEQF
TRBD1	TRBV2	AGCAGQGYEQY
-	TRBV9	ASSVEGARPNNEQF
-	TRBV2	ASSPRLPYEQY
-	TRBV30	AWSIAQSQPQH
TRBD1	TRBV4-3	ASSHQDRANSPLH
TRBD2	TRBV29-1	SAASGRLYEQY
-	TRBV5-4	ASSGGTVAKNIQY
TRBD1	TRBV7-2	ASSSTGSQETQY
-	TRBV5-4	ASSFAYGYT
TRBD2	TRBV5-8	ASSWGGFEQY
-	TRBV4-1	ASSRTLVGGEQY
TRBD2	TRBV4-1	ASSQDEAGAPEQY
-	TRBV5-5	ASSLETEEDTQY
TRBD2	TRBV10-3	AISEAGTSGYTDTQY
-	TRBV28	ASSLRGAEAYEQY
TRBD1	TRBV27	ASTASTGVMNYGYT
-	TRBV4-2	ASSHRGLYEQY
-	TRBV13	ASSLRGQFEQY
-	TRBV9	ASSANTGNYGYT
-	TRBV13	ASSLISAENTGELF
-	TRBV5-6	ASSSQGYEQY
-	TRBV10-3	AIRRDGLYEQY
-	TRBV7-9	ASSRSEDTQY